This TCR beta chain was obtained from a study of T cell responses to AZD1222 COVID-19 vaccine. Trimming took off 4 bases at V and 8 bases at J, with 16 bases between the two ends. The CDR3 is made up of 14 amino acids. The germline V gene has CDR1 SGHNT and CDR2 YYREEE (reference sequence). Here immunoSEQ multiplex PCR was the method, and the copy in TCRdb shows in-frame clones only, minus some. The sample includes 90,000 to 95,000 clones, over 75% seen only once; the top ten take 15% to 20%. The TCR sequence derives from an adult in good health. This specimen consisted of peripheral blood, obtained on day 0 of AZD1222 vaccination. J is TRBJ2-1 and V is TRBV5-4; D might be TRBD2 (7 bases). Here the CDR3 DNA reads TGTGCCAGCAGCCTGGGGAGGGGGGGCGATGAGCAGTTCTTC. It is translated as CASSLGRGGDEQFF. Complete variable domain (other parts from reference TRBV5-4 and TRBJ2-1): ETGVTQSPTHLIKTRGQQVTLRCSSQSGHNTVSWYQQALGQGPQFIFQYYREEENGRGNFPPRFSGLQFPNYSSELNVNALELDDSALYLCASSLGRGGDEQFFGPGTRLTVL.